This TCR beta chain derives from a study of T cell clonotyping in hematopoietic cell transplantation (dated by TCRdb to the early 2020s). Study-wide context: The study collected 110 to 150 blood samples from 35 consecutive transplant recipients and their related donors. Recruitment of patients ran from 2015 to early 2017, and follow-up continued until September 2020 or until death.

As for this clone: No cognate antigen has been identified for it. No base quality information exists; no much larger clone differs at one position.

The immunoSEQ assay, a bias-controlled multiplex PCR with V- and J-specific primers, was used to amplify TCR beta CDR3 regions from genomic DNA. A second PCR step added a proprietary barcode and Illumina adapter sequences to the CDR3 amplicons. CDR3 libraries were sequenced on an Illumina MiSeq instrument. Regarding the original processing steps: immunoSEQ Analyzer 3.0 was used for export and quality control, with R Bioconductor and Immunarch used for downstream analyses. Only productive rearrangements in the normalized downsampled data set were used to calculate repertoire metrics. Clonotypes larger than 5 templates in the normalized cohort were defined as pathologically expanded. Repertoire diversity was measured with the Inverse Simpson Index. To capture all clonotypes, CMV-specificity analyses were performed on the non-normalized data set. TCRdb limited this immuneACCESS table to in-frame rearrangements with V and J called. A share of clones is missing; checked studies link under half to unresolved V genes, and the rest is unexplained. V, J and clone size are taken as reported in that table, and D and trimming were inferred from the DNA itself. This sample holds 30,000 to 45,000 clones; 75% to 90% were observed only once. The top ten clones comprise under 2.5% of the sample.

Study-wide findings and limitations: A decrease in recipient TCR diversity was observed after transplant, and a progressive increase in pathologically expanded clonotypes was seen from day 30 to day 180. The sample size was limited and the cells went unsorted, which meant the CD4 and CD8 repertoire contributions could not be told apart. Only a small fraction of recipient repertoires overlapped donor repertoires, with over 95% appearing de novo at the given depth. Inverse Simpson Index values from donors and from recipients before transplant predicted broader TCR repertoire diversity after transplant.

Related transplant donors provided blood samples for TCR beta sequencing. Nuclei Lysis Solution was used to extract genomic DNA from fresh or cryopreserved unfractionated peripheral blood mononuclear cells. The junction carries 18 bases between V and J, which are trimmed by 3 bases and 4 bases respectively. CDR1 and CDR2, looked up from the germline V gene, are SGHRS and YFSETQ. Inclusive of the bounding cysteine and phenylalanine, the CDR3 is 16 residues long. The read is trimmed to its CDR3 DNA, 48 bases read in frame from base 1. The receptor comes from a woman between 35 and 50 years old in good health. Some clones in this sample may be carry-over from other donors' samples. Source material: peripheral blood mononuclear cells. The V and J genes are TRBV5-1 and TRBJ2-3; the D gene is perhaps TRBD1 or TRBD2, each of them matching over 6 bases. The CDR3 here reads CASSSVVGGSADTQYF. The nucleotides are TGCGCCAGCAGCTCCGTGGTCGGGGGCAGCGCAGATACGCAGTATTTT.